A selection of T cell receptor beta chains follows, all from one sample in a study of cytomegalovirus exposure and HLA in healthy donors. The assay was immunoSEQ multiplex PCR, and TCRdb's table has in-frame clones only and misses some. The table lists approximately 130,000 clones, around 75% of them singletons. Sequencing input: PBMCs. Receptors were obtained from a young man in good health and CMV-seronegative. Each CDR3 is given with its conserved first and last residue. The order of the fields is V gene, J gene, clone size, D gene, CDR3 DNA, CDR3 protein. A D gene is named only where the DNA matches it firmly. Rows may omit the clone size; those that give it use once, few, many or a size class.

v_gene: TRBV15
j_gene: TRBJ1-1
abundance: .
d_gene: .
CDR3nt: TGTGCCACCAGCGAGGGGGGGGGAAACACTGAAGCTTTCTTT
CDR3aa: CATSEGGGNTEAFF

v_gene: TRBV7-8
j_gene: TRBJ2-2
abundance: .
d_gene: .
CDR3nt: TGTGCCAGCAGCTCCCCTTCCTCCACCGGGGAGCTGTTTTTT
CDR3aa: CASSSPSSTGELFF

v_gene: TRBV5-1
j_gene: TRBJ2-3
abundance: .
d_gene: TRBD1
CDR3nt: TGCGCCAGCCGCCAAACAGGGGTCGCAGATACGCAGTATTTT
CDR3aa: CASRQTGVADTQYF

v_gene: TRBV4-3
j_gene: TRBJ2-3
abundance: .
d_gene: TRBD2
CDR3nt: TGCGCCAGCAGCCAAGACAGGGAGAGCGGGGGGGCCTCGGATACGCAGTATTTT
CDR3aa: CASSQDRESGGASDTQYF

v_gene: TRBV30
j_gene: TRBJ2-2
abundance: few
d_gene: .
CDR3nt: TGTGCCTGCGGACCGCAGACTAGCACCGGGGAGCTGTTTTTT
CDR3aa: CACGPQTSTGELFF

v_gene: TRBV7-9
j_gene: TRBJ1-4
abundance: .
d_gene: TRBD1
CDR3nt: TGTGCCAGCAGCCTCAGGGGGCCAACTAATGAAAAACTGTTTTTT
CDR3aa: CASSLRGPTNEKLFF

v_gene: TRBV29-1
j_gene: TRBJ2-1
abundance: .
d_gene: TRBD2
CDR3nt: TGCAGCGTTGGAGGAGCGGGAGGGTTCCCTCGGGACAATGAGCAGTTCTTC
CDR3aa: CSVGGAGGFPRDNEQFF

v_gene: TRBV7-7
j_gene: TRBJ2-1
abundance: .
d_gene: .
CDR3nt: TGTGCTAGCAGCTTAGGCCCTAGTAATGAGCAGTTCTTC
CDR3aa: CASSLGPSNEQFF

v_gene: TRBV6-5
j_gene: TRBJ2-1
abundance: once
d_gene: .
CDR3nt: TGTGCCAGCAGTTACTCGGGCCGCGACAATGAGCAGTTCTTC
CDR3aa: CASSYSGRDNEQFF

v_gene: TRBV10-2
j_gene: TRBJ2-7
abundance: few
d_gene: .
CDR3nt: TGCGCCAGCAGTTTTAGTGCCTCCTACGAGCAGTACTTC
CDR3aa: CASSFSASYEQYF

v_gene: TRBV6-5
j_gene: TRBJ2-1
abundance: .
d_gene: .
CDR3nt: TGTGCCAGCACCCCGGGTAGCCCACTCTACAATGAGCAGTTCTTC
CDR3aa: CASTPGSPLYNEQFF

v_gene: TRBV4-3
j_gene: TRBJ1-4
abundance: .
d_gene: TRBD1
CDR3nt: TGCGCCAGCAGCCATACCACCGGGACAGGGGGCGGAGAACTGTTTTTT
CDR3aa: CASSHTTGTGGGELFF

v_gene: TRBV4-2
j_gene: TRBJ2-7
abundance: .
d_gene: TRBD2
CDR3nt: TGTGCCAGCAGCCAGACTAGCGGAGCCTACGAGCAGTACTTC
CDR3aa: CASSQTSGAYEQYF

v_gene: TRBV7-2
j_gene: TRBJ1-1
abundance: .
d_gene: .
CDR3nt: TGTGCCAGCAGCTTAGTCGCTGAAGCTTTCTTT
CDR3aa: CASSLVAEAFF

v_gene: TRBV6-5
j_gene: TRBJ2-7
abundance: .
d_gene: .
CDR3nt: TGTGCCAGCAGTTACGAGTCAGCCGGGGAGCAGTACTTC
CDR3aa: CASSYESAGEQYF

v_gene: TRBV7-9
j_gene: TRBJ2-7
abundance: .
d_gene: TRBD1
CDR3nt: TGTGCCAGCAGCCTCAGGACAGGAGCCTACGAGCAGTACTTC
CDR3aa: CASSLRTGAYEQYF

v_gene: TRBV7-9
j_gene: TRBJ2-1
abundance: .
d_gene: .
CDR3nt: TGTGCCAGCAGTCGGAGGACGCTGGGGAATGAGCAGTTCTTC
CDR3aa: CASSRRTLGNEQFF

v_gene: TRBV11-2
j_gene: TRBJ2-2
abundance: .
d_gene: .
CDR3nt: TGTGCCAGCAGCGCCGTACAGGGTACATTGACCGGGGAGCTGTTTTTT
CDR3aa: CASSAVQGTLTGELFF

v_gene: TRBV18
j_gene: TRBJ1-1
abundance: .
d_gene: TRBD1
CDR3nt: TGTGCCAGCTCACCTGGACAGGGAGGTAACACTGAAGCTTTCTTT
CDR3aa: CASSPGQGGNTEAFF

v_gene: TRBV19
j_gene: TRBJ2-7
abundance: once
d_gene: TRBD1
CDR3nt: TGTGCCAGTAGCCCCCCGGACAGGACTTCCTACGAGCAGTACTTC
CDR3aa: CASSPPDRTSYEQYF

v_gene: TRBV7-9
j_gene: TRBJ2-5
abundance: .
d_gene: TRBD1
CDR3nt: TGTGCCAGCAGCAAACAGGGGGCCCAAGAGACCCAGTACTTC
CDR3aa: CASSKQGAQETQYF

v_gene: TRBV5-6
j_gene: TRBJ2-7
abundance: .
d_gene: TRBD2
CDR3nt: TGTGCCAGCAGCTTCGCTAGCGGCAGCTACGAGCAGTACTTC
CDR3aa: CASSFASGSYEQYF

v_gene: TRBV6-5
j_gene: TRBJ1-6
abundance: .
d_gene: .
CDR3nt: TGTGCCAGCAGGCCACCCCAGGGTGGATTGGCACCCCTCCACTTT
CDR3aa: CASRPPQGGLAPLHF

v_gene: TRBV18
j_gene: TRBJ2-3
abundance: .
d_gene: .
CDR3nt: TGTGCCAGCTCACCACAATCCACTACAGGTTCAGATACGCAGTATTTT
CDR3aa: CASSPQSTTGSDTQYF

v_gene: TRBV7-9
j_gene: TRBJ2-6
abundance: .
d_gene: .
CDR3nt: TGTGCCAGCAGCCCCGTTGGGGCCAACGTCCTGACTTTC
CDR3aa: CASSPVGANVLTF

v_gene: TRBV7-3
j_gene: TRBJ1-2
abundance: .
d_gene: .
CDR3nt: TGTGCCAGCAGCTTACAGGGATGGTCGGAGGGCTACACCTTC
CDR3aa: CASSLQGWSEGYTF

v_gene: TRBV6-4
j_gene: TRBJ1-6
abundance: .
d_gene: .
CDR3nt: TGTGCCAGCAGTGACCTCCGGGACATTTCCTATGCCTCCTATAATTCACCCCTCCACTTT
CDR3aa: CASSDLRDISYASYNSPLHF

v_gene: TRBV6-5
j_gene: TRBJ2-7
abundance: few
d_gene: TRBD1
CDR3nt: TGTGCCAGCAGCCTCGGGACAGGGGGCGCCGAGCAGTACTTC
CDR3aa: CASSLGTGGAEQYF

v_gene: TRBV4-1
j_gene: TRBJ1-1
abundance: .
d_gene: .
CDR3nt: TGCGCCAGCAGCCAAGAGGCAGGGGTCACTGAAGCTTTCTTT
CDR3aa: CASSQEAGVTEAFF

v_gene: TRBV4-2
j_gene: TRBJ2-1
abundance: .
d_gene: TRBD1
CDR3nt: TGTGCCAGCAGCCAACCGGACAGGGCGAATGAGCAGTTCTTC
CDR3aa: CASSQPDRANEQFF

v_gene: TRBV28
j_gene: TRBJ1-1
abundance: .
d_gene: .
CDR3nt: TGTGCCAGCAGTTTGGGGCTAAACACTGAAGCTTTCTTT
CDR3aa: CASSLGLNTEAFF

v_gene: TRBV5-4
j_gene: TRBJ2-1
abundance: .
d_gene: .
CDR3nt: TGTGCCAGCAGCCTAACCGGGCCACGGAGGAACAATGAGCAGTTCTTC
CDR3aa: CASSLTGPRRNNEQFF

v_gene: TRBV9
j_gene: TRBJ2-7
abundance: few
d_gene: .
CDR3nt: TGTGCCAGCAGCGAGGGAGCGATGGGTTACGAGCAGTACTTC
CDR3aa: CASSEGAMGYEQYF

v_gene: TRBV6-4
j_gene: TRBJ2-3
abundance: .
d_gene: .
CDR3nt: TGTGCCAGCAGTGTATTCAGTCGGAGTGGCACAGATACGCAGTATTTT
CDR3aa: CASSVFSRSGTDTQYF

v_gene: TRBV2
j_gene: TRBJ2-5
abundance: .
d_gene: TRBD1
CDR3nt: TGTGCCACCGGGACAGAAGAACGAGAGACCCAGTACTTC
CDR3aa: CATGTEERETQYF

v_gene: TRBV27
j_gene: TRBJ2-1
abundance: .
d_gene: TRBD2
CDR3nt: TGTGCCAGCAGTTTATGGAGGCTAGCGGGGGGCAATGAGCAGTTCTTC
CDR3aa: CASSLWRLAGGNEQFF

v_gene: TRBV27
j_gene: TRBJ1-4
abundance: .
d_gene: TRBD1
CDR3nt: TGTGCCAGCAGTTTGTCCGGACAGGGAGTGACTAATGAAAAACTGTTTTTT
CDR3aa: CASSLSGQGVTNEKLFF

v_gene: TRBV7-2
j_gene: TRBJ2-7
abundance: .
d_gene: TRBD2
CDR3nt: TGTGCCAGCAGCTTAAAAGTTAGCGGGGGAGTAGAGCAGTACTTC
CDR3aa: CASSLKVSGGVEQYF

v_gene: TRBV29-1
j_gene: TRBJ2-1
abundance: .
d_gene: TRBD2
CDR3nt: TGCAGCGTAGTACTAGCGGGCCCTTACAATGAGCAGTTCTTC
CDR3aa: CSVVLAGPYNEQFF

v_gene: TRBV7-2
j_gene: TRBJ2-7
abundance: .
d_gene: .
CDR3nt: TGTGCCAGCAGCACCCTAACAGGGAGTTACGAGCAGTACTTC
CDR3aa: CASSTLTGSYEQYF

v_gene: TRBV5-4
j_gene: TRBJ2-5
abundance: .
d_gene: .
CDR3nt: TGTGCCAGCAGCGGCCTGGGGGGGGGCTATCAAGAGACCCAGTACTTC
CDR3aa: CASSGLGGGYQETQYF

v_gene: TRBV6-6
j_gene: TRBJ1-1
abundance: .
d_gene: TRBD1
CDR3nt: TGTGCCAGCAGATCCGGGACAGGGGTGGGTGAAGCTTTCTTT
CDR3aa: CASRSGTGVGEAFF

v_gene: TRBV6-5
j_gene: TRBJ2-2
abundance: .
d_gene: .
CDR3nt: TGTGCCAGCAGAGTGGAGTACACCGGGGAGCTGTTTTTT
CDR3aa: CASRVEYTGELFF

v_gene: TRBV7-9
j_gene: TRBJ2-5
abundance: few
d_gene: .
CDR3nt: TGTGCCGGAGAGTCTGAGGAAGAGACCCAGTACTTC
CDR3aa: CAGESEEETQYF

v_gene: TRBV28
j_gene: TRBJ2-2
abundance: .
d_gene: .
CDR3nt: TGTGCCAGCAGTCCCCCGGAGGGGAGGATGTACACCGGGGAGCTGTTTTTT
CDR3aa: CASSPPEGRMYTGELFF

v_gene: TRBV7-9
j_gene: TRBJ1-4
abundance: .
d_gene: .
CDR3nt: TGTGCCAGCAGCTTACCTGCCCAGGTTGGGGAAAAACTGTTTTTT
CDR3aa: CASSLPAQVGEKLFF

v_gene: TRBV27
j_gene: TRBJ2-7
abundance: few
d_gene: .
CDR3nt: TGTGCCAGCGGATATAGGGGGTTCCCCTACGAGCAGTACTTC
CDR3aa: CASGYRGFPYEQYF

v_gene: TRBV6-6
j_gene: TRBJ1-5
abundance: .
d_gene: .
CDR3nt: TGTGCCAGCAGTTATGAGCAGGCACCCATCAATCAGCCCCAGCATTTT
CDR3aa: CASSYEQAPINQPQHF

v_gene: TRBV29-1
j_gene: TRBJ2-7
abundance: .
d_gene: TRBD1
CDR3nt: TGCAGCGTTGTGTTAGGAGGACAGGGGCACTACGAGCAGTACTTC
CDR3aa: CSVVLGGQGHYEQYF

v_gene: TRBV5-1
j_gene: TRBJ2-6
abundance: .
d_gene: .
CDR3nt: TGCGCCAGCAGCAGAGGACAATCTGGGGCCAACGTCCTGACTTTC
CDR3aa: CASSRGQSGANVLTF

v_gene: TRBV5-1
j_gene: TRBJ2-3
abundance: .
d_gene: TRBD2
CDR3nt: TGCGCCAGCAGCCCGACTAGCGGCACAGATACGCAGTATTTT
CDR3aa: CASSPTSGTDTQYF

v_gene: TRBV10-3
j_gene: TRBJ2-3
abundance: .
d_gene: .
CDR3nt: TGTGCCATCAGTGGGGCGGACCGGGACTCCAGGGGGACGCAGTATTTT
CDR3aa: CAISGADRDSRGTQYF

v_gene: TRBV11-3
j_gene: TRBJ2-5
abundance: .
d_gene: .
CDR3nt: TGTGCCAGCAGCAACACAGGAGATATGGAGACCCAGTACTTC
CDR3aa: CASSNTGDMETQYF

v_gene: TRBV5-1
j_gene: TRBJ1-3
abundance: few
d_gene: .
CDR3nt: TGCGCCAGCAGCTTAGGACAGAGTGATGGAAACACCATATATTTT
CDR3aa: CASSLGQSDGNTIYF

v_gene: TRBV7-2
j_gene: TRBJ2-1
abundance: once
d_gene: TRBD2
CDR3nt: TGTGCCAGCCAATCCGGGACTAGCGGGAGGAGAAAGTTCTTC
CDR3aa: CASQSGTSGRRKFF

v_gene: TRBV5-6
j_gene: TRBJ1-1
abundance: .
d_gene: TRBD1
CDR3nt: TGTGCCAGCAGCTTGGGGATCGGACAGGACGAGAACACTGAAGCTTTCTTT
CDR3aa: CASSLGIGQDENTEAFF

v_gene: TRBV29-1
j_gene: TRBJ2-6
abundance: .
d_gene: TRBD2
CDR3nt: TGCAGCGTTGAAGCCTTGGGGGGGGAGGGCGCTGGGGCCAACGTCCTGACTTTC
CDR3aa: CSVEALGGEGAGANVLTF

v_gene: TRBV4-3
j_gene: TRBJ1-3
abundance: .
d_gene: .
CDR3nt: TGCGCCAGCAGCCCTTTCAGCTCTGGAAACACCATATATTTT
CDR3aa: CASSPFSSGNTIYF

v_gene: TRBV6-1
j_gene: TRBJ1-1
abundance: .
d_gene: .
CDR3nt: TGTGCCAGCCTGATCGGAGCTGAAGCTTTCTTT
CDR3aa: CASLIGAEAFF

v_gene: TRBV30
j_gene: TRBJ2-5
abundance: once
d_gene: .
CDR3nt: TGTGCCTGGAGTGTACCCGGGGGAGAGACCCAGTACTTC
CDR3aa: CAWSVPGGETQYF